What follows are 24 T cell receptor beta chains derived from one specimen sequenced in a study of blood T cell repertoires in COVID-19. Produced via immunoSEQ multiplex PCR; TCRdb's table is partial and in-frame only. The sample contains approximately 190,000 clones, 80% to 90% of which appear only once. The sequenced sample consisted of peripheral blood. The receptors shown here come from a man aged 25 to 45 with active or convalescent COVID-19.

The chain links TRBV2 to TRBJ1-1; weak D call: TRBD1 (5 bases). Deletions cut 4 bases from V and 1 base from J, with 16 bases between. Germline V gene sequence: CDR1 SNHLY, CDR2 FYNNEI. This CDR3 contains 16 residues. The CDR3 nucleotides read TGTGCCAGCAGTGTCCCCGGCGGGGCTGGGAACACTGAAGCTTTCTTT. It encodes CASSVPGGAGNTEAFF.

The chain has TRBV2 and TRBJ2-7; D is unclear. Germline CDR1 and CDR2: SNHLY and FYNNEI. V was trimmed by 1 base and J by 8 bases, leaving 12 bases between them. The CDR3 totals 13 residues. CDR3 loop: CASSEEVGYQQYF. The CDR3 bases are TGTGCCAGCAGTGAAGAAGTCGGGTATCAGCAGTACTTC. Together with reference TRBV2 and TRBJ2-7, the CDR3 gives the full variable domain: EPEVTQTPSHQVTQMGQEVILRCVPISNHLYFYWYRQILGQKVEFLVSFYNNEISEKSEIFDDQFSVERPDGSNFTLKIRSTKLEDSAMYFCASSEEVGYQQYFGPGTRLTVT.

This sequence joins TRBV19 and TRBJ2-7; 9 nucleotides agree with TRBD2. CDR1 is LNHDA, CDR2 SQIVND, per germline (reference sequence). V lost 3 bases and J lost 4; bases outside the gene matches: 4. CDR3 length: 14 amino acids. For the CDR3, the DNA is TGTGCCAGTAGTATCGGAGCGGGAGGTTACGAGCAGTACTTC. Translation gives CASSIGAGGYEQYF.

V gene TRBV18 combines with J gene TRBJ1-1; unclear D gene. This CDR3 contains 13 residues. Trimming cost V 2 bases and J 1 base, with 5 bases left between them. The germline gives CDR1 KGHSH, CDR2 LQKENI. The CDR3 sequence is CASSPTENTEAFF. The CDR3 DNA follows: TGTGCCAGCTCACCAACAGAGAACACTGAAGCTTTCTTT.

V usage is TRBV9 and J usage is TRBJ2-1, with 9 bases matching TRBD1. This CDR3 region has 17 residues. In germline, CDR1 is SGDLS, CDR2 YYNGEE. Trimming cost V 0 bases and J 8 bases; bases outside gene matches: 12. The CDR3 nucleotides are TGTGCCAGCAGCGTAGGTGGGACAGGGTGGTTGGTCGATGAGCAGTTCTTC. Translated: CASSVGGTGWLVDEQFF.

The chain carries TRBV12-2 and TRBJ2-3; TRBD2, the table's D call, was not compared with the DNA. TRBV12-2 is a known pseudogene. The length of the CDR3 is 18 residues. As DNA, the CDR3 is TGTGCAAGTCGCTTAGCGGGGCTAGCGGGGGGGCGAATAGATACGCAGTATTTT. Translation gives CASRLAGLAGGRIDTQYF.

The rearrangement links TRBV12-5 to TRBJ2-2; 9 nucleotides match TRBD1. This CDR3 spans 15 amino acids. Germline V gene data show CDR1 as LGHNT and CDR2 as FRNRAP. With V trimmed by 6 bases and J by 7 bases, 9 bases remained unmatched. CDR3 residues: CASGRNRGPDGELFF. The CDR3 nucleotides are TGTGCTAGTGGCCGAAACAGGGGGCCGGACGGGGAGCTGTTTTTT. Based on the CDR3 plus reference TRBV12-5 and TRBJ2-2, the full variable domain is DARVTQTPRHKVTEMGQEVTMRCQPILGHNTVFWYRQTMMQGLELLAYFRNRAPLDDSGMPKDRFSAEMPDATLATLKIQPSEPRDSAVYFCASGRNRGPDGELFFGEGSRLTVL.

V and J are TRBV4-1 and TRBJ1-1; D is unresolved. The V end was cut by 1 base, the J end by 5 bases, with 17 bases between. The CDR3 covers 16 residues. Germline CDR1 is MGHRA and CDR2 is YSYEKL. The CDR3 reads CASSQAVSPGNTEAFF. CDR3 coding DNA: TGCGCCAGCAGCCAAGCCGTTTCTCCCGGGAATACTGAAGCTTTCTTT.

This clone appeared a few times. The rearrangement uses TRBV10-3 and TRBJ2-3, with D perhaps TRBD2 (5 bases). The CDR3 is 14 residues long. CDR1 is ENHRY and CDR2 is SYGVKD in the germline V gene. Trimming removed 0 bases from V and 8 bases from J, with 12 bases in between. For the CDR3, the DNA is TGTGCCATCAGTGAGTCCTCAGCCCGGGGTACGCAGTATTTT. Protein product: CAISESSARGTQYF.

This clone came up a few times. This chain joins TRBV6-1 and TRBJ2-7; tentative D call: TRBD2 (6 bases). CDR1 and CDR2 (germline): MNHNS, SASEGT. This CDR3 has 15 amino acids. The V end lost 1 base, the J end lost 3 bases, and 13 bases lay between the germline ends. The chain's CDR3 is CASSEGGGLLYEQYF. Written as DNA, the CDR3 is TGTGCCAGCAGTGAAGGAGGCGGACTACTCTACGAGCAGTACTTC.

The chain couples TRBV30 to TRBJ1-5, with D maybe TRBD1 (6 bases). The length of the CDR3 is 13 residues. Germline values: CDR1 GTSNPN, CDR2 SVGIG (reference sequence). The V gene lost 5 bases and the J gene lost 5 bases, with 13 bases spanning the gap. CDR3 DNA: TGTGCCTGGGGCGACAGGATGTATCAGCCCCAGCATTTT. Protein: CAWGDRMYQPQHF.

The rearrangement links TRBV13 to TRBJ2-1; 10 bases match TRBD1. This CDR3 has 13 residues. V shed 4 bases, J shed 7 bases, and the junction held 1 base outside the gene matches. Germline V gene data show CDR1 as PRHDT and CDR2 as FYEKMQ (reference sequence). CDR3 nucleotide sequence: TGTGCCAGCAGCTCGGACAGGGGGAATGAGCAGTTCTTC. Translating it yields CASSSDRGNEQFF.

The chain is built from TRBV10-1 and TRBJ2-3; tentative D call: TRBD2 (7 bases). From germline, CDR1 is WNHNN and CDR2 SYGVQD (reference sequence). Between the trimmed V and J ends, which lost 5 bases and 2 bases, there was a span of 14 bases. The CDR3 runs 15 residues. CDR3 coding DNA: TGCGCCAGCAGTACAGGGCGGGAGCTCACAGATACGCAGTATTTT. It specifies CASSTGRELTDTQYF.

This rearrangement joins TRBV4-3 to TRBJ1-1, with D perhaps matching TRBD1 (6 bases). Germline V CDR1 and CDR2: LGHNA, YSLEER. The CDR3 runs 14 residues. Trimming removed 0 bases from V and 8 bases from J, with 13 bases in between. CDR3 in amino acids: CASSQDPGDGEAFF. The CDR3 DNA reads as TGCGCCAGCAGCCAAGACCCAGGGGATGGGGAAGCTTTCTTT.

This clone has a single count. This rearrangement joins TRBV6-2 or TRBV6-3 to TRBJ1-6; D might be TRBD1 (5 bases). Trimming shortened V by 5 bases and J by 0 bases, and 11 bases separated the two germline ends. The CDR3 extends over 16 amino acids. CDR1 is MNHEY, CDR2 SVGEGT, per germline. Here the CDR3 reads CASSGDSSSYNSPLHF. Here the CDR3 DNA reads TGTGCCAGCAGTGGGGACTCTTCCTCCTATAATTCACCCCTCCACTTT.

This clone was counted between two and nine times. The CDR3 DNA reads as TGCGCCAGCAGCCCATACGGGGGAGCTGCGGCTCGGGATACGCAGTATTTT. It yields the protein CASSPYGGAAARDTQYF. The rearrangement uses TRBV5-1 and TRBJ2-3; the D gene is possibly TRBD2 (6 bases). With 4 bases removed from V and 6 bases from J, the gap between germline ends came to 24 bases. This CDR3 is 17 amino acids long. The germline gives CDR1 SGHRS, CDR2 YFSETQ.

The CDR3 DNA reads as TGCAGCACCGTGGAGGGGGCGCGTCAAGAGACCCAGTACTTC. This encodes CSTVEGARQETQYF. The V and J genes are TRBV29-1 and TRBJ2-5, with D possibly matching TRBD1 (7 bases). The germline CDR1 and CDR2 sequences are SQVTM and ANQGSEA. V was cut by 8 bases and J by 2 bases, with 18 bases left in between. The length of the CDR3 is 14 residues.

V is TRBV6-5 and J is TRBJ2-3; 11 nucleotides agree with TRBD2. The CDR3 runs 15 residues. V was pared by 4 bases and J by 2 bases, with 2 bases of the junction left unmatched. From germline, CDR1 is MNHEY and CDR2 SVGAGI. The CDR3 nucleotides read TGTGCCAGCAGTTTACTAGCGGGGGCCACAGATACGCAGTATTTT. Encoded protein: CASSLLAGATDTQYF.

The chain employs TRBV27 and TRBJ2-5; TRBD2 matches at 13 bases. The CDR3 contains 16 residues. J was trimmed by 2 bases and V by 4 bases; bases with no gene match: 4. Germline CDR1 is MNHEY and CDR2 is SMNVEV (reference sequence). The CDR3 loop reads CASSSGLAGRQETQYF. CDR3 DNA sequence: TGTGCCAGCAGTTCGGGACTAGCGGGGAGGCAAGAGACCCAGTACTTC.

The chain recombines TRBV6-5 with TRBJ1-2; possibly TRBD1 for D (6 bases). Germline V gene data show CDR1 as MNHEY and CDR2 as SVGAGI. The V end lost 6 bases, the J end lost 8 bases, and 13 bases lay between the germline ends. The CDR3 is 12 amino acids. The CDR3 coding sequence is TGTGCCAGCAGGCCGGGACAAGGCGGCTACACCTTC. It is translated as CASRPGQGGYTF.

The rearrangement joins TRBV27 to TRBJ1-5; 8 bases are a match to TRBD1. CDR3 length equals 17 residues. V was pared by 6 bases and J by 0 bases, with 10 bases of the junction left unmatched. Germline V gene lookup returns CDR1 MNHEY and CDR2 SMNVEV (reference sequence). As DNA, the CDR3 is TGTGCCAGCAGGGCCGGGACAGGTTTTTATAGCAATCAGCCCCAGCATTTT. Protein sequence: CASRAGTGFYSNQPQHF.

The CDR3 here is CASSSPGQGVEKLFF. The CDR3, as DNA: TGTGCCAGCAGTTCTCCGGGACAGGGGGTTGAAAAACTGTTTTTT. This chain joins TRBV28 and TRBJ1-4; TRBD1 aligns across 11 bases. The length of the CDR3 is 15 residues. The germline V gene encodes CDR1 MDHEN and CDR2 SYDVKM. After removal of 4 bases from V and 7 bases from J, the junction contained 5 bases not matched to a gene.

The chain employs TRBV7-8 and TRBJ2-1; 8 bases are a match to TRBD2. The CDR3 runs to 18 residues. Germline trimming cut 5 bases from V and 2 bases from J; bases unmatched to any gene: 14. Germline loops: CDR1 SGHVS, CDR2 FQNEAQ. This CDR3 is CASSPHPTSAIAYNEQFF. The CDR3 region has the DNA TGTGCCAGCAGCCCTCACCCGACTAGCGCAATCGCCTACAATGAGCAGTTCTTC.

CDR3 bases: TGTGCCAGCAGTACCCAGGGCTACACCTTC. It yields the protein CASSTQGYTF. The V and J genes are TRBV12-3 or TRBV12-4 and TRBJ1-2; D unclear. This CDR3 has 10 residues. V was trimmed by 5 bases and J by 8 bases, leaving 6 bases between them.